These 18 T cell receptor beta chains share one sample of origin, sequenced in a study of OX40 agonist ivuxolimab in advanced cancers. Clones were read by immunoSEQ multiplex PCR, and TCRdb kept only the in-frame ones, dropping some. The sample lists approximately 79,000 clones, more than 75% occurring once. This specimen consisted of CD4+ or CD8+ T cells sorted from blood, obtained in a trial of the OX40 agonist ivuxolimab. The receptors were gathered from an adult with an advanced solid tumor such as melanoma, head and neck, liver or kidney cancer.

The chain employs TRBV7-2 and TRBJ2-1; TRBD2 agrees at 13 bases. V was pared by 0 bases and J by 5 bases, with 10 bases of the junction left unmatched. The germline V gene has CDR1 SGHTA and CDR2 FQGNSA. The CDR3 totals 19 residues. In DNA form, the CDR3 reads TGTGCCAGCAGCTTAGCCAGTACTCCGGGACTAGCGGGGAACAATGAGCAGTTCTTC. Translating it yields CASSLASTPGLAGNNEQFF.

The chain is built from TRBV10-3 and TRBJ2-3; a possible D gene is TRBD2 (5 bases). CDR1 ENHRY and CDR2 SYGVKD come from the germline V gene. V gave up 3 bases and J gave up 1 base, with 11 bases separating them. CDR3 length: 15 residues. CDR3: CAISDSVRGTDTQYF. CDR3 sequence (DNA): TGTGCCATCAGTGATAGCGTCCGCGGCACAGATACGCAGTATTTT.

The rearrangement joins TRBV7-6 to TRBJ2-1, with 8 bases fitting TRBD1. With V trimmed by 2 bases and J by 8 bases, 5 bases remained unmatched. CDR3 size: 14 residues. Germline V CDR1 and CDR2: SGHVS, FNYEAQ. Here the CDR3 DNA reads TGTGCCAGCAGCTTACACAGGGGGTTCGATGAGCAGTTCTTC. Protein product: CASSLHRGFDEQFF.

The chain recombines TRBV6-1 with TRBJ2-7; 10 bases match TRBD1. V trimming: 1 base; J trimming: 4 bases; junction bases outside the gene matches: 1. This CDR3 is 14 amino acids long. Germline CDR1 is MNHNS and CDR2 is SASEGT. This chain's CDR3 is CASSEGQGAYEQYF. For the CDR3, the DNA is TGTGCCAGCAGTGAAGGACAGGGGGCGTACGAGCAGTACTTC.

The rearrangement uses TRBV6-6 and TRBJ2-1; D is perhaps TRBD2 (6 bases). The CDR3 loop spans 15 amino acids. The V gene's germline CDR1 is MNHNY and CDR2 SVGAGI (reference sequence). V was clipped by 2 bases and J by 8 bases, with 16 bases between them. The CDR3 is CASSYRAGTRDEQFF. The DNA for the CDR3 is TGTGCCAGCAGTTACCGTGCGGGAACCCGGGATGAGCAGTTCTTC.

The chain combines TRBV27 with TRBJ2-5; 8 nucleotides agree with TRBD1. CDR1 is MNHEY and CDR2 is SMNVEV in the germline V gene (reference sequence). After removal of 7 bases from V and 5 bases from J, the junction contained 9 bases not matched to a gene. This CDR3 comprises 14 residues. CDR3 sequence: CASKGQGAGETQYF. The CDR3 bases are TGTGCCAGCAAAGGGCAGGGGGCCGGGGAGACCCAGTACTTC.

The chain links TRBV7-8 to TRBJ1-2; the D gene is possibly TRBD1 (6 bases). Germline CDR1 SGHVS, CDR2 FQNEAQ. The V gene lost 6 bases and the J gene lost 8 bases, with 16 bases spanning the gap. CDR3 size: 13 residues. This chain's CDR3 is CASSLQPGDGYTF. The CDR3 DNA follows: TGTGCCAGCAGTCTCCAGCCAGGGGACGGCTACACCTTC.

The chain uses TRBV7-9 and TRBJ1-1; perhaps TRBD1 as D (6 bases). The CDR3 spans 14 residues. Germline V gives CDR1 SEHNR, CDR2 FQNEAQ (reference sequence). V shed 6 bases and J shed 1 base, with 12 bases lying between them. The CDR3 coding sequence is TGTGCCAGCAGGTTCGGCAGGGGGAACACTGAAGCTTTCTTT. This gives the protein CASRFGRGNTEAFF.

The J gene is TRBJ2-5, the V gene TRBV9, with D perhaps being TRBD1 or TRBD2 (5 bases each). The germline CDR1 and CDR2 sequences are SGDLS and YYNGEE. The CDR3 is made up of 13 amino acids. V lost 3 bases and J 7 bases, leaving 13 bases between the germline ends. CDR3 coding DNA: TGTGCCAGCAGCGCTGGGACCTTGGGGACCCAGTACTTC. Protein sequence: CASSAGTLGTQYF.

The rearrangement joins TRBV9 to TRBJ2-3, with 8 bases identical to TRBD2. With V trimmed by 0 bases and J by 1 base, 4 bases remained unmatched. Germline V lookup: CDR1 SGDLS, CDR2 YYNGEE. CDR3 size: 16 residues. CDR3 sequence (DNA): TGTGCCAGCAGCGTAGCTGCGGGGGGCCGCACAGATACGCAGTATTTT. This sequence encodes CASSVAAGGRTDTQYF.

The chain carries TRBV9 and TRBJ2-7; TRBD2 aligns across 12 bases. The CDR3 runs to 14 residues. In germline, CDR1 is SGDLS, CDR2 YYNGEE. V dropped 0 bases and J dropped 12; count of bases not matched to a gene: 7. CDR3 region: CASSVGLAGGPLYF. Here the CDR3 DNA reads TGTGCCAGCAGCGTAGGGCTAGCGGGAGGGCCGCTGTACTTC.

Only one count was recorded for this clone. V and J are TRBV28 and TRBJ2-7; 10 bases are shared with TRBD2. This CDR3 comprises 20 residues. Germline V gene data show CDR1 as MDHEN and CDR2 as SYDVKM. Trimming cost V 3 bases and J 3 bases; bases outside gene matches: 20. This CDR3 is CASSFGGPGHWTSGYYEQYF. CDR3 nucleotides: TGTGCCAGCAGTTTCGGTGGACCGGGACACTGGACTAGCGGCTACTACGAGCAGTACTTC.

This chain uses TRBV18 with TRBJ2-7; no firm D call. Per the germline V gene, CDR1 is KGHSH and CDR2 is LQKENI. V gave up 4 bases and J gave up 2 bases, with 18 bases separating them. The CDR3 contains 16 residues. The CDR3 loop is CASSLIPVARPYEQYF. In DNA form, the CDR3 reads TGTGCCAGCTCACTAATTCCCGTGGCCCGTCCCTACGAGCAGTACTTC.

The chain has TRBV18 and TRBJ1-1, with D possibly TRBD1 on 6 matching bases. The ends were cut back, 5 bases at V and 0 bases at J, with 10 bases in the middle. Germline assignment: CDR1 KGHSH and CDR2 LQKENI. CDR3 length: 14 residues. The chain's CDR3 is CASSVTGVNTEAFF. The CDR3 DNA is TGTGCCAGCTCAGTGACAGGTGTGAACACTGAAGCTTTCTTT. The entire variable domain, with the rest obtained from reference TRBV18 and TRBJ1-1, is as follows: NAGVMQNPRHLVRRRGQEARLRCSPMKGHSHVYWYRQLPEEGLKFMVYLQKENIIDESGMPKERFSAEFPKEGPSILRIQQVVRGDSAAYFCASSVTGVNTEAFFGQGTRLTVV.

J is TRBJ1-3 and V is TRBV18; no definite D call. V lost 6 bases, J lost 4 bases, and 4 bases lay in between. CDR1 and CDR2 from the germline V gene are KGHSH and LQKENI. CDR3 length: 11 amino acids. The CDR3 is CASSAGNTIYF. The CDR3 DNA sequence: TGTGCCAGCTCGGCGGGAAACACCATATATTTT.

The chain is built from TRBV7-2 and TRBJ2-1, with TRBD2 identical over 9 bases. J gave up 11 bases and V 0 bases, and 11 bases lay outside the gene matches. The CDR3 is 16 residues long. Germline V gene lookup returns CDR1 SGHTA and CDR2 FQGNSA. CDR3 nucleotides: TGTGCCAGCAGCTTAGCGTTAGTAGCGGGAGATCAAAAGCAGTTCTTC. Translated, it gives CASSLALVAGDQKQFF.

The chain employs TRBV4-1 and TRBJ2-7; D is uncertain. The germline V gene encodes CDR1 MGHRA and CDR2 YSYEKL. CDR3 length equals 15 residues. Trimming removed 3 bases at V and 2 bases at J, with 14 bases between. The CDR3 DNA follows: TGCGCCAGCAGCCACCCGGGTAGGGCCCCCTACGAGCAGTACTTC. Amino acid sequence: CASSHPGRAPYEQYF.

This chain links TRBV7-2 with TRBJ1-1; 7 positions agree with TRBD1. CDR3 length: 14 amino acids. V gave up 5 bases and J gave up 4 bases; unmatched junction bases: 7. The germline V gene has CDR1 SGHTA and CDR2 FQGNSA. The CDR3 DNA reads as TGTGCCAGCAGCCCGACAGGGAGGGGCACTGAAGCTTTCTTT. This codes for CASSPTGRGTEAFF.